One and the same sample provided the 22 T cell receptor beta chains below, sequenced in a study of T cells in Graves' hyperthyroidism and ophthalmopathy. RNA transcripts yielded amplified TCR beta CDR3 regions. First-round RT-PCR of the TCR CDR3 relied on the HTBI primer set. TCRdb analysed the multiplex PCR reads with MiXCR anew, one entry per CDR3 protein. The data hold a few hundred thousand distinct CDR3 sequences, with roughly 15% observed a single time. What was sequenced was blood. The origin of the receptors is a woman aged 18 to 35 with Graves' hyperthyroidism.

The gene calls are TRBV18 and TRBJ2-4; D might be TRBD2 (5 bases). V lost 5 bases, J lost 9 bases, and 11 bases lay in between. This CDR3 contains 12 residues. Germline lookup yields CDR1 KGHSH and CDR2 LQKENI. In nucleotides, the CDR3 is TGTGCCAGCTCAGCCCTAGCCAGCATTCAGTACTTC. As protein: CASSALASIQYF.

This clonotype has more than one count but fewer than ten. The rearrangement uses TRBV7-2 and TRBJ2-5; the D gene is possibly TRBD1 (6 bases). This CDR3 comprises 13 residues. Germline loops: CDR1 SGHTA, CDR2 FQGNSA. V was pared by 8 bases and J by 4 bases, with 14 bases between. CDR3 in DNA: TGTGCCAGCGGACAGACGGCGGGAGAGACCCAGTACTTC. Translated, it gives CASGQTAGETQYF.

CDR3 in amino acids: CAISESSRGLEQYF. CDR3 in DNA: TGTGCCATCAGTGAGTCGTCCAGGGGGCTCGAGCAGTACTTC. The chain combines TRBV10-3 with TRBJ2-7, with TRBD1 matching 8 bases. V was pared by 0 bases and J by 6 bases, with 4 bases of the junction left unmatched. CDR3 size: 14 residues. Germline V CDR1 and CDR2: ENHRY, SYGVKD.

This clonotype was counted many times. The rearrangement joins TRBV9 to TRBJ2-7; D is possibly TRBD1 (6 bases). The V end lost 2 bases, the J end lost 3 bases, and 9 bases lay between the germline ends. The CDR3 covers 13 residues. CDR1 and CDR2 (germline): SGDLS, YYNGEE. The CDR3 DNA sequence: TGTGCCAGCAGCGTGGGGGCCAACTACGAGCAGTACTTC. The encoded protein is CASSVGANYEQYF.

There are a few counts of this clonotype. V usage is TRBV30 and J usage is TRBJ1-2; TRBD1 might be the D (5 bases). Per germline, CDR1 GTSNPN and CDR2 SVGIG (reference sequence). Trimming left V 3 bases short and J 0 bases short, with 14 bases between. The CDR3 covers 15 residues. The CDR3 bases are TGTGCCTGGAGGGCCCGGGACGGGTCTAACTATGGCTACACCTTC. Translated: CAWRARDGSNYGYTF.

This rearrangement joins TRBV7-9 to TRBJ2-2; TRBD2 might be the D (5 bases). Trimming removed 2 bases from V and 9 bases from J, with 10 bases in between. CDR1 and CDR2 from the germline V gene are SEHNR and FQNEAQ (reference sequence). The CDR3 loop spans 13 amino acids. Here the CDR3 reads CASSLTSGRELFF. As DNA, the CDR3 is TGTGCCAGCAGCTTAACTTCCGGGAGGGAGCTGTTTTTT. The whole variable domain, filled in from reference TRBV7-9 and TRBJ2-2, reads DTGVSQNPRHKITKRGQNVTFRCDPISEHNRLYWYRQTLGQGPEFLTYFQNEAQLEKSRLLSDRFSAERPKGSFSTLEIQRTEQGDSAMYLCASSLTSGRELFFGEGSRLTVL.

This clonotype appeared many times. This sequence joins TRBV20-1 and TRBJ2-3; 8 bases are shared with TRBD2. CDR1 DFQATT and CDR2 SNEGSKA come from the germline V gene (reference sequence). The trim removed 5 bases at V and 5 bases at J, leaving 6 bases unmatched. The length of the CDR3 is 13 residues. The CDR3 reads CSAAGGGQDTQYF. In DNA form, the CDR3 reads TGCAGTGCTGCCGGGGGGGGGCAAGATACGCAGTATTTT.

There are many counts of this clonotype. The chain couples TRBV11-2 to TRBJ2-1; 8 positions match TRBD1. CDR3 length equals 17 residues. Germline values: CDR1 SGHAT, CDR2 FQNNGV. V was pared by 2 bases and J by 2 bases, with 8 bases of the junction left unmatched. The CDR3 protein is CASSLSPGQDTYNEQFF. Here the CDR3 DNA reads TGTGCCAGCAGCTTATCCCCGGGACAGGATACCTACAATGAGCAGTTCTTC.

This clonotype has more than one count but fewer than ten. The chain links TRBV4-1 to TRBJ1-5, with TRBD1 matching 11 bases. J lost 0 bases, V lost 4 bases, and 5 bases had no gene match. Germline values: CDR1 MGHRA, CDR2 YSYEKL. CDR3 size: 17 residues. DNA of the CDR3: TGCGCCAGCAGCCCCGGGACAGGGGGTCGTAGCAATCAGCCCCAGCATTTT. Protein product: CASSPGTGGRSNQPQHF.

This clonotype appeared a few times. The rearrangement links TRBV27 to TRBJ2-2; D is unresolved. Germline CDR1 MNHEY, CDR2 SMNVEV (reference sequence). V shed 3 bases and J shed 4 bases, with 18 bases lying between them. The CDR3 contains 17 residues. The CDR3 nucleotides read TGTGCCAGCAGTTTCGTCGAATCGGTAGGAGCCACCGGGGAGCTGTTTTTT. Amino acids: CASSFVESVGATGELFF.

This clonotype was seen a handful of times. The chain links TRBV30 to TRBJ2-7, with 9 bases identical to TRBD1. The ends lost 5 bases at V and 3 bases at J; junction bases unmatched: 8. CDR3 length: 14 residues. Looked up from germline, CDR1 is GTSNPN and CDR2 is SVGIG (reference sequence). The CDR3 sequence: CAWDPGQGNYEQYF. The CDR3 DNA reads TGTGCCTGGGATCCGGGACAGGGAAACTACGAGCAGTACTTC.

V gene TRBV4-1 combines with J gene TRBJ2-7, with 9 bases that match TRBD1. CDR3 length: 16 residues. Germline CDR1 reads MGHRA; CDR2 reads YSYEKL. Trimming at V came to 3 bases and at J to 6 bases, leaving 12 bases not matched to a gene. In nucleotides, the CDR3 is TGCGCCAGCAGCCATTCAGGGACAGGGATTAAACTCGAGCAGTACTTC. As protein: CASSHSGTGIKLEQYF.

This clonotype was picked up many times. The rearrangement links TRBV2 to TRBJ2-5, with TRBD2 matching over 11 bases. Germline loops: CDR1 SNHLY, CDR2 FYNNEI. The CDR3 contains 14 residues. The V and J ends lost 7 bases and 2 bases, in that order; junction bases with no gene match: 3. The CDR3 DNA is TGTGCCAGCACAAGACTAGCGGGGCAAGAGACCCAGTACTTC. Translating it yields CASTRLAGQETQYF.

This clonotype was recorded a few times. The genes are TRBV30 and TRBJ2-2; the D gene is possibly TRBD1 (6 bases). The germline V and J ends were trimmed by 2 bases and 1 base, with 14 bases remaining between them. This CDR3 is 16 amino acids long. Germline V gives CDR1 GTSNPN, CDR2 SVGIG (reference sequence). CDR3 amino acids: CAWSRGTRLNTGELFF. Here the CDR3 DNA reads TGTGCCTGGAGTAGAGGGACACGGTTGAACACCGGGGAGCTGTTTTTT.

The chain joins TRBV20-1 to TRBJ2-2; the D gene could be TRBD1 or TRBD2 (5 bases each). The germline CDR1 and CDR2 sequences are DFQATT and SNEGSKA (reference sequence). There are 13 residues in the CDR3. The V end was cut by 6 bases, the J end by 1 base, with 9 bases between. Written as DNA, the CDR3 is TGCAGTGCGGGACCTAGGAACACCGGGGAGCTGTTTTTT. This sequence encodes CSAGPRNTGELFF.

This sequence joins TRBV15 and TRBJ2-7; no firm D call. V dropped 3 bases and J dropped 2 bases, with 17 bases sitting between them. Germline-derived CDR1 and CDR2 are LNHNV and YYDKDF (reference sequence). This CDR3 comprises 16 residues. Here the CDR3 reads CATSSKSSRVAYEQYF. In DNA, the CDR3 is TGTGCCACCAGCAGTAAGTCCTCTAGGGTAGCCTACGAGCAGTACTTC. Variable domain in full (rest from reference TRBV15 and TRBJ2-7): DAMVIQNPRYQVTQFGKPVTLSCSQTLNHNVMYWYQQKSSQAPKLLFHYYDKDFNNEADTPDNFQSRRPNTSFCFLDIRSPGLGDTAMYLCATSSKSSRVAYEQYFGPGTRLTVT.

This clonotype was recorded at least ten times. V gene TRBV6-5 combines with J gene TRBJ2-7; 7 nucleotides agree with TRBD2. CDR3 length equals 15 residues. Losses at the gene ends were 0 bases for V and 0 bases for J; bases not matched to a gene: 2. The germline CDR1 and CDR2 sequences are MNHEY and SVGAGI. The CDR3 coding sequence is TGTGCCAGCAGTTACTCGGCGGGGGACTCCTACGAGCAGTACTTC. Translating it yields CASSYSAGDSYEQYF.

This clonotype was recorded at least ten times. The gene calls are TRBV6-2 or TRBV6-3 and TRBJ1-5, with 7 positions matching TRBD1. The germline V gene encodes CDR1 MNHEY and CDR2 SVGEGT. The ends lost 4 bases at V and 2 bases at J; junction bases unmatched: 8. This CDR3 region has 16 residues. In DNA, the CDR3 is TGTGCCAGCAGTTCCATGACAGGGTCGGGCAATCAGCCCCAGCATTTT. This translates into CASSSMTGSGNQPQHF.

The rearrangement links TRBV5-6 to TRBJ2-1; perhaps TRBD2 as D (6 bases). CDR1 is SGHDT and CDR2 is YYEEEE in the germline V gene. Trimming pared 2 bases from V and 7 bases from J, leaving 10 bases between. CDR3 size: 13 residues. CDR3: CASSFYAGNEQFF. In DNA, the CDR3 is TGTGCCAGCAGCTTTTATGCGGGAAATGAGCAGTTCTTC.

As DNA, the CDR3 is TGTGCCAGCAGAAGGACCACAGGGACGGGACAAGAGACCCAGTACTTC. Amino acid sequence: CASRRTTGTGQETQYF. V usage is TRBV2 and J usage is TRBJ2-5; D is perhaps TRBD1 (6 bases). Germline assignment: CDR1 SNHLY and CDR2 FYNNEI. The CDR3 loop spans 16 amino acids. Trimming shortened V by 6 bases and J by 2 bases, and 19 bases separated the two germline ends.

At least ten counts were recorded for this clonotype. The J gene is TRBJ2-1, the V gene TRBV11-3, with D perhaps matching TRBD2 (6 bases). The V gene lost 5 bases and the J gene lost 9 bases, with 14 bases spanning the gap. Germline V lookup: CDR1 SGHNT, CDR2 YENEEA. CDR3 size: 13 residues. The CDR3 reads CASSTGDGGEQFF. The CDR3, as DNA: TGTGCCAGCAGCACGGGAGACGGGGGTGAGCAGTTCTTC.

This rearrangement joins TRBV19 to TRBJ1-2; 7 bases align to TRBD1. Per germline, CDR1 LNHDA and CDR2 SQIVND (reference sequence). V lost 7 bases, J lost 5 bases, and 13 bases stayed unmatched. This CDR3 comprises 15 residues. The CDR3 loop is CASNRRQGVTYGYTF. The CDR3 coding sequence is TGTGCCAGTAATCGACGGCAGGGGGTAACTTATGGCTACACCTTC.